One sample yielded the 24 T cell receptor beta chains listed below, sequenced in a study of shared clonotypes between healthy human individuals. This table comes from immunoSEQ multiplex PCR, and its TCRdb copy is limited to in-frame clones, with some not included. The top ten clones hold more than 0.12% of a sample with 2 million to 3 million clones, over 85% of them seen once. Input material: naive CD4+ T cells sorted from blood. Regarding subset: CD45RA+ positively selected. These receptors were taken from a man between 18 and 29 years old in good health.

The chain combines TRBV14 with TRBJ1-2; D is perhaps TRBD1 (6 bases). The CDR3 spans 14 residues. Deletions cut 0 bases from V and 2 bases from J, with 7 bases between. Germline lookup yields CDR1 SGHDN and CDR2 FVKESK. Written as DNA, the CDR3 is TGTGCCAGCAGCCAAGATCAGGGGAACTATGGCTACACCTTC. Translating gives CASSQDQGNYGYTF.

As DNA, the CDR3 is TGTGCCAGCAGACAACCCAATCAGCCCCAGCATTTT. It translates to CASRQPNQPQHF. The V call is TRBV27, the J call TRBJ1-5; D remains ambiguous. There are 12 residues in the CDR3. V was clipped by 6 bases and J by 3 bases, with 6 bases between them. Germline V gives CDR1 MNHEY, CDR2 SMNVEV (reference sequence).

This chain links TRBV11-2 with TRBJ1-1; unclear D gene. This CDR3 is built from 12 residues. The germline V gene has CDR1 SGHAT and CDR2 FQNNGV. With 5 bases removed from V and 6 bases from J, the gap between germline ends came to 10 bases. DNA for the CDR3: TGTGCCAGCAGCATACGAACGGCTGAAGCTTTCTTT. Protein product: CASSIRTAEAFF.

The chain couples TRBV10-3 to TRBJ2-3; TRBD1 matches 7 bases. The CDR3 contains 17 residues. V lost 4 bases, J lost 4 bases, and 14 bases stayed unmatched. The V gene's germline CDR1 is ENHRY and CDR2 SYGVKD. The CDR3 protein is CAISGPTGIDAADTQYF. As DNA, the CDR3 is TGTGCCATCAGTGGCCCGACAGGGATAGATGCTGCAGATACGCAGTATTTT.

The chain joins TRBV5-1 to TRBJ1-6; 8 bases match TRBD1. Germline V lookup: CDR1 SGHRS, CDR2 YFSETQ. The CDR3 runs 16 residues. J was trimmed by 5 bases and V by 4 bases; bases with no gene match: 8. This chain's CDR3 is CASSPGTGDNNSPLHF. CDR3 coding DNA: TGCGCCAGCAGCCCGGGGACAGGAGACAATAATTCACCCCTCCACTTT.

The V call is TRBV11-2, the J call TRBJ2-5; 15 bases fit TRBD2. The CDR3 is made up of 19 amino acids. Germline-derived CDR1 and CDR2 are SGHAT and FQNNGV. The V and J ends lost 0 bases and 11 bases, in that order; junction bases with no gene match: 16. The CDR3, as DNA: TGTGCCAGCAGCTTAGATTTAGGGGATGGGACTAGCGGGAGGTCCTTTCAGTACTTC. Amino acid sequence: CASSLDLGDGTSGRSFQYF.

V and J are TRBV4-1 and TRBJ2-5; D possibly corresponds to TRBD1 (6 bases). The J call may be incorrect, as the DNA end agrees better with TRBJ2-7. The CDR3 length is 17 residues. Germline V CDR1 and CDR2: MGHRA, YSYEKL. The CDR3 DNA reads TGCGCCAGCAGCCAATTAAGGGCTGGACAGCCTTCCTACGAGCAGTACTTC. Protein sequence: CASSQLRAGQPSYEQYF.

The V gene is TRBV7-8, the J gene TRBJ2-3; 7 bases line up with TRBD1. This CDR3 contains 17 residues. The V gene's germline CDR1 is SGHVS and CDR2 FQNEAQ. Unmatched junction bases numbered 8, after V lost 0 bases and J lost 2 bases. CDR3 sequence reads: CASSLAGTAPNTDTQYF. CDR3 bases: TGTGCCAGCAGCTTAGCCGGGACAGCCCCCAACACAGATACGCAGTATTTT.

The genes are TRBV27 and TRBJ1-3; D remains unclear. The CDR3 is made up of 17 amino acids. Germline V gene data show CDR1 as MNHEY and CDR2 as SMNVEV (reference sequence). The germline V and J ends were trimmed by 6 bases and 0 bases, with 18 bases remaining between them. The CDR3 loop is CASSHPPRRASGNTIYF. CDR3 nucleotides: TGTGCCAGCAGCCACCCACCCCGAAGGGCCTCTGGAAACACCATATATTTT.

Notes on this clone: The junction differs from germline at one of its ends, possibly a read error. This chain uses TRBV30 with TRBJ2-5, with D tentatively TRBD2 (6 bases). From germline, CDR1 is GTSNPN and CDR2 SVGIG (reference sequence). This CDR3 is built from 17 residues. The CDR3 coding sequence is TGTGCCTGGAGCCCACGCGGGGCGCAATGGTACCAAGAGACCCAGCACTTC. Its protein is CAWSPRGAQWYQETQHF.

The rearrangement joins TRBV4-3 to TRBJ2-3; D might be TRBD1 or TRBD2, each matching 5 bases. The CDR3 is made up of 13 amino acids. V was clipped by 5 bases and J by 5 bases, with 11 bases between them. Germline values: CDR1 LGHNA, CDR2 YSLEER. CDR3 DNA sequence: TGCGCCAGCAGCTACGATGGGGGAGATACGCAGTATTTT. Its protein product is CASSYDGGDTQYF.

V and J are TRBV18 and TRBJ2-7, with a possible D match to TRBD2 (6 bases). The germline V gene has CDR1 KGHSH and CDR2 LQKENI. V dropped 3 bases and J dropped 7 bases, with 13 bases sitting between them. This CDR3 has 13 residues. As DNA, the CDR3 is TGTGCCAGCTCACCCAGACTAGAGGATGAGCAGTACTTC. It is translated as CASSPRLEDEQYF.

As to this clone: Relative to the germline gene, one junction end is altered; a read error may explain this. This chain joins TRBV20-1 and TRBJ2-5, with D uncertain. There are 11 residues in the CDR3. The germline V gene encodes CDR1 DFQATT and CDR2 SNEGSKA (reference sequence). CDR3 loop: CSAGGKESQYF. In DNA, the CDR3 is TGCAGTGCTGGCGGTAAAGAGAGCCAGTACTTC.

The V and J genes are TRBV29-1 and TRBJ2-7; 8 bases line up with TRBD1. CDR1 is SQVTM and CDR2 is ANQGSEA in the germline V gene. V shed 4 bases, J shed 3 bases, and the junction held 17 bases outside the gene matches. This CDR3 spans 17 amino acids. The CDR3 protein is CSVVNRRDRFFDYEQYF. The CDR3, as DNA: TGCAGCGTTGTAAATAGAAGGGACAGGTTTTTTGACTACGAGCAGTACTTC.

V usage is TRBV2 and J usage is TRBJ2-1; D remains ambiguous. The germline V gene encodes CDR1 SNHLY and CDR2 FYNNEI. Trimming shortened V by 2 bases and J by 15 bases, and 14 bases separated the two germline ends. The CDR3 runs 12 residues. CDR3 bases: TGTGCCAGCAGTGAACCGCCGACCAGGTGGTTCTTC. This encodes CASSEPPTRWFF.

CDR3 coding DNA: TGTGCCAGCAGCGTAGGCGTCTACGCTAGCACAGATACGCAGTATTTT. Protein sequence: CASSVGVYASTDTQYF. The rearrangement links TRBV9 to TRBJ2-3; D gene unclear. V was pared by 0 bases and J by 0 bases, with 11 bases between. The CDR3 has 16 residues. CDR1 and CDR2 (germline): SGDLS, YYNGEE.

The rearrangement links TRBV10-3 to TRBJ2-3; D ambiguous. Looked up from germline, CDR1 is ENHRY and CDR2 is SYGVKD. This CDR3 is built from 12 residues. The V end lost 3 bases, the J end lost 3 bases, and 4 bases lay between the germline ends. The CDR3 is CAISDRTDTQYF. The CDR3 nucleotides read TGTGCCATCAGTGACAGGACAGATACGCAGTATTTT.

CDR3 sequence: CASSRNGETQYF. The CDR3 DNA follows: TGTGCCAGCAGCAGAAATGGGGAGACCCAGTACTTC. The chain combines TRBV19 with TRBJ2-5; D is ambiguous. The CDR3 is 12 amino acids. Germline V lookup: CDR1 LNHDA, CDR2 SQIVND (reference sequence). V lost 9 bases to trimming and J lost 5 bases, with 13 bases between them.

This chain links TRBV5-1 with TRBJ2-2; no clear D. Deletions cut 4 bases from V and 3 bases from J, with 10 bases between. Germline CDR1 and CDR2: SGHRS and YFSETQ. The CDR3 is 14 residues long. Written as DNA, the CDR3 is TGCGCCAGCAGCCACGGATGGGACACCGGGGAGCTGTTTTTT. Translating it yields CASSHGWDTGELFF.

The rearrangement joins TRBV6-4 to TRBJ2-3; 9 bases agree with TRBD2. The germline CDR1 and CDR2 sequences are MRHNA and SNTAGT. The CDR3 consists of 15 residues. Trimming removed 4 bases from V and 4 bases from J; junction bases left unmatched: 6. The CDR3 region has the DNA TGTGCCAGCAGTGCCTTAGCGGGGGCCCCAGATACGCAGTATTTT. Translated: CASSALAGAPDTQYF.

V gene TRBV18 combines with J gene TRBJ1-4, with 9 bases identical to TRBD1. The CDR3 contains 16 residues. V lost 5 bases and J lost 5; bases outside the gene matches: 9. Germline assignment: CDR1 KGHSH and CDR2 LQKENI. The CDR3 spells CASSSTAGQGNEKLFF. Here the CDR3 DNA reads TGTGCCAGCTCATCAACCGCCGGACAGGGGAATGAAAAACTGTTTTTT.

The V call is TRBV7-9, the J call TRBJ2-3; D remains ambiguous. Germline-derived CDR1 and CDR2 are SEHNR and FQNEAQ (reference sequence). CDR3 length: 17 residues. The germline V and J ends were trimmed by 5 bases and 0 bases, with 18 bases remaining between them. Here the CDR3 reads CASSPVAISLSTDTQYF. Written as DNA, the CDR3 is TGTGCCAGCAGCCCCGTGGCGATCTCACTTAGCACAGATACGCAGTATTTT.

The chain links TRBV9 to TRBJ1-5; 7 bases match TRBD1. Per germline, CDR1 SGDLS and CDR2 YYNGEE. V lost 4 bases, J lost 7 bases, and 20 bases stayed unmatched. The CDR3 loop spans 18 amino acids. The CDR3 protein is CASSPRDIQLDRVQPQHF. The CDR3 DNA reads as TGTGCCAGCAGCCCCCGGGACATTCAATTAGACAGGGTCCAGCCCCAGCATTTT.

For this clone: Other DNA sequences in this specimen translate into the identical CDR3. This chain links TRBV6-1 with TRBJ1-2; TRBD1 might be the D (6 bases). The V end lost 1 base, the J end lost 5 bases, and 11 bases lay between the germline ends. The CDR3 sequence is 14 residues long. CDR1 and CDR2 from the germline V gene are MNHNS and SASEGT. For the CDR3, the DNA is TGTGCCAGCAGTGAAGTAGGAGGGGGGTATGGCTACACCTTC. The encoded protein is CASSEVGGGYGYTF.